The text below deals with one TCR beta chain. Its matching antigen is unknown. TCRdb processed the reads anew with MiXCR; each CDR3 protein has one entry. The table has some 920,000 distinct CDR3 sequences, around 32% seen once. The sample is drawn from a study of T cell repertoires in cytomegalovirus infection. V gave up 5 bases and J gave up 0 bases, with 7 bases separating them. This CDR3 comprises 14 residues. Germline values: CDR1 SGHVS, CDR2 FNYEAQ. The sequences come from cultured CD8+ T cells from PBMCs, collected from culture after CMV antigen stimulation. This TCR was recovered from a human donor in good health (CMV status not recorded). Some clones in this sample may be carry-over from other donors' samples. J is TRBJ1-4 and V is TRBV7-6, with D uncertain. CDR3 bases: TGTGCCAGCAGCCCCGAGGCAACTAATGAAAAACTGTTTTTT. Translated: CASSPEATNEKLFF.